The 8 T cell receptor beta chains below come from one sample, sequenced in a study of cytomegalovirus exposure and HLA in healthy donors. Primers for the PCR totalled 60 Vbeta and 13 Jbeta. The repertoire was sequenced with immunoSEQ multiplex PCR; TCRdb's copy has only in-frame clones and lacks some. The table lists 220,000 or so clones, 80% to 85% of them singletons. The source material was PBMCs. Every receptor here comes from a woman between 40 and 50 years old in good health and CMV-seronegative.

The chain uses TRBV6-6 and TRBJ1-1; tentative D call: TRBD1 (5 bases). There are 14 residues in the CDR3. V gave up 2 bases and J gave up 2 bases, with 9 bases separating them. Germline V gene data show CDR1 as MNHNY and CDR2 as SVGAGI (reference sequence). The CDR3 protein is CASSYGQGNTEAFF. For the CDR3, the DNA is TGTGCCAGCAGTTACGGGCAGGGTAACACTGAAGCTTTCTTT.

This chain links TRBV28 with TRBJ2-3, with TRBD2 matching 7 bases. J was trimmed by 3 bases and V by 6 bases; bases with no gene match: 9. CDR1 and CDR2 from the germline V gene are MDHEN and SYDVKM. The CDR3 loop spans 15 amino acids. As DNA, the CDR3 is TGTGCCAGCAGCCGCGGGGATAGCGGGACAGATACGCAGTATTTT. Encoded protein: CASSRGDSGTDTQYF.

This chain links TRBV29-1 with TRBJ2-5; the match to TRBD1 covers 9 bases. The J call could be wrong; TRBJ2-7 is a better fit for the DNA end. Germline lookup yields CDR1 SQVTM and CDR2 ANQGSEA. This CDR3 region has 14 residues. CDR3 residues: CSVELDRGPYEQYF. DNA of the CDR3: TGCAGCGTTGAACTGGACAGGGGCCCCTACGAGCAGTACTTC.

CDR3 sequence: CASSVGKGGETQYF. The CDR3 DNA is TGTGCCAGCAGCGTAGGGAAAGGAGGGGAGACCCAGTACTTC. This chain uses TRBV9 with TRBJ2-5; D is perhaps TRBD2 (6 bases). The V end lost 0 bases, the J end lost 5 bases, and 11 bases lay between the germline ends. The CDR3 spans 14 residues. Germline CDR1 SGDLS, CDR2 YYNGEE.

CDR3 bases: TGTGCCAGCAGCTTAGGTCTAGCATTCGGGGAGCTGTTTTTT. Its translation: CASSLGLAFGELFF. The chain couples TRBV7-9 to TRBJ2-2; D may be TRBD2 (5 bases). Germline lookup yields CDR1 SEHNR and CDR2 FQNEAQ (reference sequence). Between the trimmed V and J ends, which lost 1 base and 7 bases, there was a span of 10 bases. The CDR3 runs to 14 residues.

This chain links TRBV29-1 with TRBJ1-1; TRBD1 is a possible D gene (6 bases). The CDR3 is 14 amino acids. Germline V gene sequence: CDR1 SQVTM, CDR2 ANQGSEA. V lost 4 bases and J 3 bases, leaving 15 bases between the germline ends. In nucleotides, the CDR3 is TGCAGCGTTGTATGGGGGCAAATTTACACTGAAGCTTTCTTT. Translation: CSVVWGQIYTEAFF.

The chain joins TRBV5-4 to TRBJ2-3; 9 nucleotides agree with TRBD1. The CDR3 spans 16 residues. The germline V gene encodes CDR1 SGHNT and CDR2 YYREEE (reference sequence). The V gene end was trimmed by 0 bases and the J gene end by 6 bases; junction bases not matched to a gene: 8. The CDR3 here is CASSLGRTGVEDTQYF. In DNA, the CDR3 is TGTGCCAGCAGCTTGGGCAGGACAGGGGTTGAGGATACGCAGTATTTT.

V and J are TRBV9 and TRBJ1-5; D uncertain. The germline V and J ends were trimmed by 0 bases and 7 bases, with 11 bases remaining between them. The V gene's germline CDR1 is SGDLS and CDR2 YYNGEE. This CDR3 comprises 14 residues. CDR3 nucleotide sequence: TGTGCCAGCAGCGTAGCTGGGGAGGACCAGCCCCAGCATTTT. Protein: CASSVAGEDQPQHF.